The next 21 T cell receptor beta chains were all read from a single sample in a study of OX40 agonist ivuxolimab in advanced cancers. The method was immunoSEQ multiplex PCR; TCRdb's version includes in-frame clones alone and lacks a portion of them. The profile shows some 41,000 clones, roughly 90% of them singletons. Material: CD4+ or CD8+ T cells sorted from blood, obtained in a trial of the OX40 agonist ivuxolimab. These TCRs come from an adult with an advanced solid tumor such as melanoma, head and neck, liver or kidney cancer.

The CDR3: CASSETSGGSYNEQFF. The DNA for the CDR3 is TGTGCCAGTAGTGAGACTAGCGGGGGCTCCTACAATGAGCAGTTCTTC. The chain combines TRBV19 with TRBJ2-1; 12 bases agree with TRBD2. With 5 bases clipped from V and 0 bases from J, the junction kept 2 bases outside the gene matches. The CDR3 has 16 amino acids. CDR1 and CDR2 (germline): LNHDA, SQIVND (reference sequence).

This clone was seen only once. This chain uses TRBV28 with TRBJ1-2; D uncertain. Germline V gives CDR1 MDHEN, CDR2 SYDVKM. Trimming removed 5 bases at V and 7 bases at J, with 14 bases between. CDR3 length equals 13 residues. CDR3 amino acids: CASSLPMEAGYTF. The CDR3 nucleotides are TGTGCCAGCAGTCTCCCGATGGAAGCTGGCTACACCTTC.

The chain joins TRBV28 to TRBJ1-2; unclear D gene. Trimming cost V 1 base and J 6 bases, with 6 bases left between them. From germline, CDR1 is MDHEN and CDR2 SYDVKM. The CDR3 totals 12 residues. The CDR3 DNA follows: TGTGCCAGCAGTTTATCCCCCGATGGCTACACCTTC. Translating gives CASSLSPDGYTF.

The chain couples TRBV7-8 to TRBJ2-1; 13 bases align to TRBD2. Germline values: CDR1 SGHVS, CDR2 FQNEAQ. The CDR3 spans 15 residues. The V segment lost 4 bases and the J segment 7 bases; nucleotides outside the gene matches: 4. Written as DNA, the CDR3 is TGTGCCAGCAGCTGGACTAGCGGGAGTCATAATGAGCAGTTCTTC. This encodes CASSWTSGSHNEQFF. The entire variable domain, with the rest obtained from reference TRBV7-8 and TRBJ2-1, is as follows: GAGVSQSPRYKVAKRGQDVALRCDPISGHVSLFWYQQALGQGPEFLTYFQNEAQLDKSGLPSDRFFAERPEGSVSTLKIQRTQQEDSAVYLCASSWTSGSHNEQFFGPGTRLTVL.

This clone was seen once. J is TRBJ2-7 and V is TRBV7-8; perhaps TRBD1 as D (6 bases). The length of the CDR3 is 13 residues. The V gene's germline CDR1 is SGHVS and CDR2 FQNEAQ. The V end lost 5 bases, the J end lost 2 bases, and 10 bases lay between the germline ends. The CDR3 sequence is CASSARTAYEQYF. The CDR3 coding sequence is TGTGCCAGCAGCGCGCGGACAGCCTACGAGCAGTACTTC.

The gene calls are TRBV7-2 and TRBJ2-3; no clear D gene. Deletions cut 2 bases from V and 0 bases from J, with 9 bases between. Germline lookup yields CDR1 SGHTA and CDR2 FQGNSA. The CDR3 consists of 15 residues. In nucleotides, the CDR3 is TGTGCCAGCAGCTTAAATACCGTTAGCACAGATACGCAGTATTTT. It translates to CASSLNTVSTDTQYF.

The chain is built from TRBV27 and TRBJ2-7; D uncertain. The CDR3 runs to 14 residues. Between the trimmed V and J ends, which lost 3 bases and 3 bases, there was a span of 12 bases. CDR1 and CDR2 from the germline V gene are MNHEY and SMNVEV (reference sequence). The CDR3 loop is CASSFSPYDYEQYF. The CDR3 bases are TGTGCCAGCAGTTTTTCCCCGTATGACTACGAGCAGTACTTC.

The chain uses TRBV7-9 and TRBJ2-7; D remains unclear. Germline values: CDR1 SEHNR, CDR2 FQNEAQ (reference sequence). The CDR3 extends over 11 amino acids. The V end lost 6 bases, the J end lost 5 bases, and 8 bases lay between the germline ends. The CDR3 region has the DNA TGTGCCAGCAGTATCCTCCACGAGCAGTACTTC. As protein: CASSILHEQYF.

The rearrangement joins TRBV5-4 to TRBJ2-1, with D possibly being TRBD2 (6 bases). CDR1 and CDR2 (germline): SGHNT, YYREEE (reference sequence). Trimming removed 2 bases from V and 4 bases from J, with 10 bases in between. The CDR3 runs to 14 residues. The CDR3 coding sequence is TGTGCCAGCAGCTTAGGGACTTCATACAATGAGCAGTTCTTC. Amino acids: CASSLGTSYNEQFF.

The V call is TRBV19, the J call TRBJ1-1; unclear D gene. Trimming pared 4 bases from V and 2 bases from J, leaving 11 bases between. The CDR3 runs 14 residues. CDR1 is LNHDA, CDR2 SQIVND, per germline (reference sequence). In nucleotides, the CDR3 is TGTGCCAGTAGTACGGGTCGGGCTAACACTGAAGCTTTCTTT. Amino acids: CASSTGRANTEAFF. Variable domain in full (rest from reference TRBV19 and TRBJ1-1): DGGITQSPKYLFRKEGQNVTLSCEQNLNHDAMYWYRQDPGQGLRLIYYSQIVNDFQKGDIAEGYSVSREKKESFPLTVTSAQKNPTAFYLCASSTGRANTEAFFGQGTRLTVV.

As to this clone: One end of the junction does not line up with germline, which may come from a read error. This chain uses TRBV5-3 with TRBJ1-1; D uncertain. TRBV5-3 is classed as an ORF, of uncertain function. The CDR3 contains 14 residues. The CDR3 protein is CASSLGQMNTEAFF. CDR3 sequence (DNA): TGTGCCAGCAGCTTGGGTCAGATGAACACTGAAGCTTTCTTT.

The V gene is TRBV6-6, the J gene TRBJ1-5, with a weak D call TRBD1 (5 bases). CDR3 length: 15 amino acids. Deletions cut 6 bases from V and 0 bases from J, with 12 bases between. Germline V gene sequence: CDR1 MNHNY, CDR2 SVGAGI (reference sequence). The CDR3 spells CASSYGTASNQPQHF. CDR3 coding DNA: TGTGCCAGCAGCTACGGGACGGCTAGCAATCAGCCCCAGCATTTT.

The CDR3 spells CSVIHGTDIYEQYF. The CDR3 DNA follows: TGCAGCGTTATTCACGGGACGGACATCTACGAGCAGTACTTC. The chain employs TRBV29-1 and TRBJ2-7; the D gene could be TRBD1 or TRBD2 (5 bases each). The CDR3 totals 14 residues. V lost 5 bases to trimming and J lost 3 bases, with 17 bases between them. Germline assignment: CDR1 SQVTM and CDR2 ANQGSEA.

The chain recombines TRBV5-6 with TRBJ2-7; TRBD2 agrees at 7 bases. Germline trimming cut 0 bases from V and 6 bases from J; bases unmatched to any gene: 6. Per germline, CDR1 SGHDT and CDR2 YYEEEE. The CDR3 covers 14 residues. The CDR3 bases are TGTGCCAGCAGCTTGGGTGTCGGGGGGAGCGAGCAGTACTTC. It specifies CASSLGVGGSEQYF.

The rearrangement links TRBV6-5 to TRBJ1-5; TRBD1 aligns across 7 bases. The CDR3 loop spans 14 amino acids. V lost 8 bases and J lost 5; bases outside the gene matches: 9. Germline-derived CDR1 and CDR2 are MNHEY and SVGAGI. Written as DNA, the CDR3 is TGTGCCAGCGACAGGGATCTTGGGGATCAGCCCCAGCATTTT. It codes for CASDRDLGDQPQHF.

V gene TRBV7-9 combines with J gene TRBJ1-2, with D unresolved. The CDR3 is 12 amino acids. The V gene lost 5 bases and the J gene lost 7 bases, with 11 bases spanning the gap. From germline, CDR1 is SEHNR and CDR2 FQNEAQ (reference sequence). This chain's CDR3 is CASSPPTSGYTF. CDR3 coding DNA: TGTGCCAGCAGCCCACCGACCTCTGGCTACACCTTC. Full variable domain (missing parts from reference TRBV7-9 and TRBJ1-2): DTGVSQNPRHKITKRGQNVTFRCDPISEHNRLYWYRQTLGQGPEFLTYFQNEAQLEKSRLLSDRFSAERPKGSFSTLEIQRTEQGDSAMYLCASSPPTSGYTFGSGTRLTVV.

V usage is TRBV7-9 and J usage is TRBJ1-1, with D uncertain. The CDR3 is 13 amino acids. CDR1 and CDR2 from the germline V gene are SEHNR and FQNEAQ (reference sequence). V lost 7 bases, J lost 5 bases, and 14 bases lay in between. CDR3 residues: CASNRGRVTEAFF. The CDR3 DNA is TGTGCCAGCAACCGAGGTCGGGTAACTGAAGCTTTCTTT.

This chain links TRBV13 with TRBJ2-5; TRBD1 or TRBD2 may be the D gene (5 bases each). The CDR3 is made up of 15 amino acids. Germline V gives CDR1 PRHDT, CDR2 FYEKMQ (reference sequence). The V gene lost 5 bases and the J gene lost 1 base, with 14 bases spanning the gap. CDR3 residues: CASSEGMSRQETQYF. The CDR3, as DNA: TGTGCCAGCAGCGAGGGGATGTCGCGCCAAGAGACCCAGTACTTC.

The chain recombines TRBV6-1 with TRBJ2-5, with D hard to call. The V and J ends lost 7 bases and 0 bases respectively, with 9 bases between them. The CDR3 is made up of 13 amino acids. The V gene's germline CDR1 is MNHNS and CDR2 SASEGT. As DNA, the CDR3 is TGTGCCAGCACCCCACAGAACCAAGAGACCCAGTACTTC. Protein: CASTPQNQETQYF.

The V call is TRBV7-3, the J call TRBJ2-1; a possible D gene is TRBD1 (6 bases). This CDR3 region has 13 residues. The ends were cut back, 5 bases at V and 6 bases at J, with 11 bases in the middle. Germline-derived CDR1 and CDR2 are SGHTA and FQGTGA. The CDR3 coding sequence is TGTGCCAGCAGCCCCCCAGGGGCCAATGAGCAGTTCTTC. It translates to CASSPPGANEQFF.

The chain has TRBV12-5 and TRBJ1-2; tentative D call: TRBD1 (6 bases). Germline-derived CDR1 and CDR2 are LGHNT and FRNRAP. This CDR3 is 16 amino acids long. Trimming pared 5 bases from V and 0 bases from J, leaving 16 bases between. CDR3 bases: TGTGCTAGTGGTCCAGAGCCCCAGGGGCCTAACTATGGCTACACCTTC. Translated, it gives CASGPEPQGPNYGYTF.